These 5 T cell receptor beta chains came from one sample sequenced in a study of T cells in localized non-small cell lung cancer. Some clones are missing from TCRdb's copy, which holds only in-frame ones; the method was immunoSEQ multiplex PCR. The sample shows some 33,000 clones, around 77% of them seen only once. This specimen consisted of peripheral blood, obtained before any cancer treatment. These receptors were collected from a male donor at least 60 years old with stage III squamous cell lung carcinoma.

This chain links TRBV4-3 with TRBJ2-7, with a possible D match to TRBD1 (5 bases). Germline V CDR1 and CDR2: LGHNA, YSLEER. Trimming removed 1 base from V and 2 bases from J, with 6 bases in between. CDR3 length: 13 residues. The CDR3 nucleotides read TGCGCCAGCAGCCAAGGACAGACCTACGAGCAGTACTTC. Residues: CASSQGQTYEQYF.

The J gene is TRBJ1-1, the V gene TRBV2, with D possibly TRBD1 on 6 matching bases. CDR3 length: 16 amino acids. V was shortened by 0 bases and J by 5 bases, with 16 bases between the two germline ends. From germline, CDR1 is SNHLY and CDR2 FYNNEI. CDR3 nucleotides: TGTGCCAGCAGTGAAGCGGGGCCACAGGGAGGAACTGAAGCTTTCTTT. Translated, it gives CASSEAGPQGGTEAFF.

V gene TRBV6-5 combines with J gene TRBJ2-2; no clear D gene. V was clipped by 2 bases and J by 6 bases, with 13 bases between them. Per the germline V gene, CDR1 is MNHEY and CDR2 is SVGAGI. The CDR3 has 15 amino acids. CDR3 nucleotide sequence: TGTGCCAGCAGTTACGCAGGACCCGGGTCCGGGGAGCTGTTTTTT. Encoded protein: CASSYAGPGSGELFF.

This chain uses TRBV7-3 with TRBJ2-3; no clear D. The CDR3 sequence is 13 residues long. Between the trimmed V and J ends, which lost 5 bases and 5 bases, there was a span of 11 bases. The germline V gene has CDR1 SGHTA and CDR2 FQGTGA. Here the CDR3 reads CASSLPGLDTQYF. CDR3 bases: TGTGCCAGCAGCCTCCCTGGGCTAGATACGCAGTATTTT.

The chain recombines TRBV19 with TRBJ2-1; the D gene is possibly TRBD1 (5 bases). This CDR3 has 15 residues. In germline, CDR1 is LNHDA, CDR2 SQIVND (reference sequence). The V and J ends lost 1 base and 9 bases respectively, with 16 bases between them. CDR3 loop: CASSIGGRVMGEQFF. CDR3 nucleotides: TGTGCCAGTAGTATAGGTGGCAGGGTAATGGGTGAGCAGTTCTTC.